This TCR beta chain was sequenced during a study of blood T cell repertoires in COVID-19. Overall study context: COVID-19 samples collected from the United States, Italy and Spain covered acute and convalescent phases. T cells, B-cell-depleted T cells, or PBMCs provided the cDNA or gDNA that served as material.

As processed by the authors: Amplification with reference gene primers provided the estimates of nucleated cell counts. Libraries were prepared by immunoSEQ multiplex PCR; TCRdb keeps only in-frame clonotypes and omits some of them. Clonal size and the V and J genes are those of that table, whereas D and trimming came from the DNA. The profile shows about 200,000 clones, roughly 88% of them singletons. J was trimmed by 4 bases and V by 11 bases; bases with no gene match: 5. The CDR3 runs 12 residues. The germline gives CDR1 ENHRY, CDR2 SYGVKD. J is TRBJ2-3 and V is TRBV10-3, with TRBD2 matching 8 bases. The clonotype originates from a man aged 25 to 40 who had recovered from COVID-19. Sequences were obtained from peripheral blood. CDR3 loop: CAGGGQSDTQYF. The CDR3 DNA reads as TGTGCCGGCGGGGGGCAGTCAGATACGCAGTATTTT.